The 19 T cell receptor beta chains below were found in one sample sequenced in a study of shared clonotypes between healthy human individuals. Sequenced by immunoSEQ multiplex PCR; TCRdb stores in-frame clones only, minus some. The table lists a few million clones, 85% to 95% of them singletons. Sequencing input: naive CD4+ T cells from PBMCs. Subset denoted: CD45RA+ positively selected. The receptors stem from a man in his late teens or twenties in good health. Some clones in this sample may be carry-over from other donors' samples.

This chain uses TRBV6-1 with TRBJ2-5, with 7 nucleotides matching TRBD1. Trimming removed 8 bases from V and 4 bases from J; junction bases left unmatched: 4. This CDR3 region has 12 residues. Germline CDR1 reads MNHNS; CDR2 reads SASEGT. CDR3 sequence: CASSRDRETQYF. The CDR3 nucleotides read TGTGCCAGCTCTCGGGACAGAGAGACCCAGTACTTC.

The sample holds one count of this clone. The V and J genes are TRBV5-4 and TRBJ2-7, with a possible D match to TRBD2 (6 bases). Trimming shortened V by 4 bases and J by 4 bases, and 12 bases separated the two germline ends. This CDR3 has 13 amino acids. The germline CDR1 and CDR2 sequences are SGHNT and YYREEE (reference sequence). CDR3 sequence reads: CASSRDSLYEQYF. The DNA for the CDR3 is TGTGCCAGCAGCCGGGACTCCCTATACGAGCAGTACTTC.

The gene calls are TRBV21-1 and TRBJ2-7; the table's D gene call, TRBD2, was not cross checked with the DNA. TRBV21-1 is a recognized pseudogene. The CDR3 loop spans 14 amino acids. CDR3 loop: CASSPKCWRFLGSF. Here the CDR3 DNA reads TGTGCATCCAGTCCTAAGTGCTGGCGGTTCCTGGGTTCCTTC.

This sequence joins TRBV7-2 and TRBJ2-3; perhaps TRBD2 as D (5 bases). The V and J ends lost 5 bases and 4 bases respectively, with 16 bases between them. CDR3 length: 15 residues. Looked up from germline, CDR1 is SGHTA and CDR2 is FQGNSA. The CDR3, as DNA: TGTGCCAGCAGCCCGGAGGCTCCCTGGGCAGATACGCAGTATTTT. Translating it yields CASSPEAPWADTQYF.

The rearrangement links TRBV9 to TRBJ2-1, with D possibly TRBD1 on 5 matching bases. CDR1 is SGDLS and CDR2 is YYNGEE in the germline V gene. Trimming left V 0 bases short and J 8 bases short, with 18 bases between. The CDR3 runs to 16 residues. CDR3 residues: CASSVGAGKALDEQFF. CDR3 DNA: TGTGCCAGCAGCGTAGGGGCAGGGAAGGCGCTGGATGAGCAGTTCTTC. Full variable domain (rest looked up from reference TRBV9 and TRBJ2-1): DSGVTQTPKHLITATGQRVTLRCSPRSGDLSVYWYQQSLDQGLQFLIQYYNGEERAKGNILERFSAQQFPDLHSELNLSSLELGDSALYFCASSVGAGKALDEQFFGPGTRLTVL.

V gene TRBV5-1 combines with J gene TRBJ1-1; D is undetermined. The length of the CDR3 is 14 residues. Germline V gene lookup returns CDR1 SGHRS and CDR2 YFSETQ. Trimming stripped 3 bases from V and 2 bases from J, with 11 bases between. The CDR3, as DNA: TGCGCCAGCAGCTACCTCATACCCAACACTGAAGCTTTCTTT. Residues: CASSYLIPNTEAFF.

This clone has only a few counts. The chain couples TRBV30 to TRBJ1-1; 9 positions match TRBD1. CDR3 length: 13 amino acids. The trim removed 7 bases at V and 4 bases at J, leaving 7 bases unmatched. The germline CDR1 and CDR2 sequences are GTSNPN and SVGIG (reference sequence). The CDR3 bases are TGTGCCTCCATGGGACAGGGTTTCACTGAAGCTTTCTTT. It specifies CASMGQGFTEAFF.

The V and J genes are TRBV7-9 and TRBJ2-2; D is perhaps TRBD1 (6 bases). Germline CDR1 reads SEHNR; CDR2 reads FQNEAQ (reference sequence). This CDR3 is 16 amino acids long. The V gene lost 0 bases and the J gene lost 2 bases, with 10 bases spanning the gap. The CDR3 loop reads CASSLAAGVNTGELFF. The CDR3 nucleotides read TGTGCCAGCAGCTTAGCCGCAGGGGTAAACACCGGGGAGCTGTTTTTT.

This clone showed up just once. This specimen includes other DNA sequences encoding the same CDR3. The chain recombines TRBV30 with TRBJ1-1, with 7 bases matching TRBD1. Unmatched junction bases numbered 3, after V lost 1 base and J lost 4 bases. The germline CDR1 and CDR2 sequences are GTSNPN and SVGIG (reference sequence). The CDR3 extends over 13 amino acids. The CDR3 DNA reads TGTGCCTGGAGTGACAGGGGAGGCACTGAAGCTTTCTTT. Translation: CAWSDRGGTEAFF.

The chain employs TRBV28 and TRBJ2-5, with D perhaps matching TRBD2 (5 bases). Trimming stripped 4 bases from V and 5 bases from J, with 11 bases between. From germline, CDR1 is MDHEN and CDR2 SYDVKM. The CDR3 loop spans 13 amino acids. As DNA, the CDR3 is TGTGCCAGCAGTTCACTAGTCCCTGAGACCCAGTACTTC. Its protein is CASSSLVPETQYF.

This clone was counted a single time. This rearrangement joins TRBV5-4 to TRBJ2-5; D perhaps matches TRBD1 (5 bases). Near its end, the DNA agrees better with TRBJ2-7, so the J call may be wrong. CDR1 SGHNT and CDR2 YYREEE come from the germline V gene (reference sequence). This CDR3 spans 14 amino acids. DNA for the CDR3: TGTGCCAGCAGCTTGAGGCAGGGTCCCTACGAGCAGTACTTC. It codes for CASSLRQGPYEQYF.

With regard to this clone: Other DNA sequences of this sample code for an identical CDR3. The V gene is TRBV10-3, the J gene TRBJ2-2; 7 nucleotides align to TRBD1. Trimming at V came to 8 bases and at J to 5 bases, leaving 2 bases not matched to a gene. This CDR3 spans 12 amino acids. Germline assignment: CDR1 ENHRY and CDR2 SYGVKD. The CDR3: CAISGGTGELFF. The DNA for the CDR3 is TGTGCCATCTCAGGGGGAACCGGGGAGCTGTTTTTT.

The genes are TRBV28 and TRBJ1-5, with D perhaps matching TRBD1 (6 bases). The ends were cut back, 5 bases at V and 0 bases at J, with 17 bases in the middle. Looked up from germline, CDR1 is MDHEN and CDR2 is SYDVKM. CDR3 length: 17 amino acids. The CDR3 here is CASSPVGTQYSNQPQHF. The CDR3 DNA reads TGTGCCAGCAGTCCGGTAGGGACACAGTATAGCAATCAGCCCCAGCATTTT.

This clone appeared once. The genes are TRBV27 and TRBJ2-1; 9 bases agree with TRBD1. The germline gives CDR1 MNHEY, CDR2 SMNVEV (reference sequence). V was pared by 4 bases and J by 9 bases, with 13 bases of the junction left unmatched. The CDR3 loop spans 16 amino acids. CDR3 in amino acids: CASSSRAGTGSSEQFF. CDR3 in DNA: TGTGCCAGCAGTTCGCGGGCCGGGACAGGGTCCAGTGAGCAGTTCTTC.

The rearrangement joins TRBV4-1 to TRBJ1-1; D is perhaps TRBD1 (6 bases). The CDR3 runs to 15 residues. Germline assignment: CDR1 MGHRA and CDR2 YSYEKL. V gave up 3 bases and J gave up 4 bases, with 15 bases separating them. CDR3: CASSQRGGRVTEAFF. CDR3 DNA sequence: TGCGCCAGCAGCCAGCGGGGGGGCCGGGTCACTGAAGCTTTCTTT.

The rearrangement links TRBV2 to TRBJ2-2; possibly TRBD1 for D (5 bases). The length of the CDR3 is 14 residues. Germline V gene data show CDR1 as SNHLY and CDR2 as FYNNEI. The germline V and J ends were trimmed by 2 bases and 6 bases, with 10 bases remaining between them. The CDR3 DNA reads as TGTGCCAGCAGTGAAAGGGGATACTCCGGGGAGCTGTTTTTT. This codes for CASSERGYSGELFF.

The rearrangement uses TRBV7-2 and TRBJ2-2; D not resolved. This CDR3 is built from 14 residues. The V end was cut by 1 base, the J end by 6 bases, with 9 bases between. Looked up from germline, CDR1 is SGHTA and CDR2 is FQGNSA. The CDR3 here is CASSLVPVPGELFF. The CDR3 DNA reads TGTGCCAGCAGCTTAGTCCCAGTTCCCGGGGAGCTGTTTTTT.

The chain links TRBV2 to TRBJ1-1, with D possibly being TRBD1 (5 bases). This CDR3 region has 15 residues. Germline CDR1 and CDR2: SNHLY and FYNNEI. V shed 10 bases and J shed 4 bases, with 22 bases lying between them. The CDR3 protein is CATTSTTGVGTEAFF. CDR3 coding DNA: TGTGCCACAACTAGCACCACAGGAGTAGGCACTGAAGCTTTCTTT.

This sequence joins TRBV7-9 and TRBJ2-2; TRBD2 matches 9 bases. The CDR3 contains 17 residues. Germline V gene lookup returns CDR1 SEHNR and CDR2 FQNEAQ (reference sequence). Losses at the gene ends were 1 base for V and 2 bases for J; bases not matched to a gene: 5. The CDR3 DNA is TGTGCCAGCAGCTTAGTATGGACTAGCGAAAACACCGGGGAGCTGTTTTTT. It specifies CASSLVWTSENTGELFF. The variable domain in full, with the rest retrieved from reference TRBV7-9 and TRBJ2-2, is DTGVSQNPRHKITKRGQNVTFRCDPISEHNRLYWYRQTLGQGPEFLTYFQNEAQLEKSRLLSDRFSAERPKGSFSTLEIQRTEQGDSAMYLCASSLVWTSENTGELFFGEGSRLTVL.